This TCR beta chain was recorded in a study of T cells in Graves' hyperthyroidism and ophthalmopathy. Study observations and caveats: Ophthalmopathy was model-predicted a median approximately 6.9 months pre-onset.

The diagnoses drew upon clinical symptoms, serum thyroxine and TRAb, thyroid ultrasound and orbital computed tomography. TCR beta CDR3 regions were amplified from RNA transcripts. When the TCR CDR3 underwent first-round RT-PCR, the HTBI primer set was used. TCRdb re-analysed the multiplex PCR reads in MiXCR, keeping a single row per CDR3 protein. The sample holds under 400,000 distinct CDR3 sequences, 15% to 20% seen once. The CDR3 totals 13 residues. From germline, CDR1 is SGHTA and CDR2 FQGNSA. V lost 5 bases and J lost 6, with 14 bases in between. The sample holds many counts of this clonotype. Its cognate antigen is unknown.

Input material: blood. This chain joins TRBV7-2 and TRBJ2-7; weak D call: TRBD2 (7 bases). The TCR was taken from a woman in her 50s with Graves' hyperthyroidism. The CDR3 is CASSLYREGEQYV. Here the CDR3 DNA reads TGTGCCAGCAGCCTCTACAGGGAGGGCGAGCAGTACGTC.